These 27 T cell receptor beta chains came from one sample sequenced in a study of blood T cell repertoires in COVID-19. Clones were sequenced by immunoSEQ multiplex PCR, and TCRdb holds only the in-frame ones, with some missing. Found here are approximately 170,000 clones, 84% of them singletons; the top ten hold approximately 7.7%. Source material: PBMCs or T cells enriched from blood (not recorded which). Receptor source: a woman aged 45-65 years who had recovered from COVID-19.

The rearrangement links TRBV7-9 to TRBJ2-2; the D gene is possibly TRBD1 (6 bases). V lost 4 bases, J lost 1 base, and 10 bases lay in between. Germline CDR1 and CDR2: SEHNR and FQNEAQ (reference sequence). The CDR3 totals 15 residues. As DNA, the CDR3 is TGTGCCAGCAGCTCTCTGGACAGGAACACCGGGGAGCTGTTTTTT. Translated: CASSSLDRNTGELFF.

The rearrangement links TRBV7-9 to TRBJ1-1, with D uncertain. V shed 5 bases and J shed 7 bases, with 8 bases lying between them. Looked up from germline, CDR1 is SEHNR and CDR2 is FQNEAQ (reference sequence). There are 11 residues in the CDR3. The CDR3 bases are TGTGCCAGCAGCCCGGCGGGTGAAGCTTTCTTT. It encodes CASSPAGEAFF. Variable domain in full (rest from reference TRBV7-9 and TRBJ1-1): DTGVSQNPRHKITKRGQNVTFRCDPISEHNRLYWYRQTLGQGPEFLTYFQNEAQLEKSRLLSDRFSAERPKGSFSTLEIQRTEQGDSAMYLCASSPAGEAFFGQGTRLTVV.

The V and J genes are TRBV18 and TRBJ1-5; no definite D call. Germline values: CDR1 KGHSH, CDR2 LQKENI. CDR3 length: 13 residues. Trimming pared 4 bases from V and 8 bases from J, leaving 12 bases between. The CDR3 bases are TGTGCCAGCTCACGGGCACCCTCGGAGCCCCAGCATTTT. This gives the protein CASSRAPSEPQHF.

The chain joins TRBV5-1 to TRBJ1-1; D call uncertain. The germline V gene encodes CDR1 SGHRS and CDR2 YFSETQ. V was shortened by 2 bases and J by 1 base, with 9 bases between the two germline ends. This CDR3 has 14 amino acids. The CDR3 DNA follows: TGCGCCAGCAGCTTAACGGGTGGGAACACTGAAGCTTTCTTT. As protein: CASSLTGGNTEAFF.

The chain has TRBV11-2 and TRBJ1-1, with D perhaps matching TRBD1 (5 bases). V was trimmed by 4 bases and J by 13 bases, leaving 22 bases between them. The germline gives CDR1 SGHAT, CDR2 FQNNGV. The CDR3 is 14 amino acids. The CDR3 is CASSYTTLSGGDFF. The CDR3 DNA is TGTGCCAGCAGCTACACGACATTATCCGGGGGTGATTTCTTT.

The chain combines TRBV28 with TRBJ2-5; 8 nucleotides line up with TRBD2. The V gene's germline CDR1 is MDHEN and CDR2 SYDVKM. J lost 1 base, V lost 4 bases, and 11 bases had no gene match. The CDR3 has 17 residues. The CDR3 here is CASSSKTSARAQETQYF. The DNA for the CDR3 is TGTGCCAGCAGTTCCAAGACTAGCGCCCGGGCCCAAGAGACCCAGTACTTC.

CDR3 DNA sequence: TGTGCCAGCAGTTCCCAGGGGGATCCTAACTATGGCTACACCTTC. Its translation is CASSSQGDPNYGYTF. The V and J genes are TRBV28 and TRBJ1-2; 7 nucleotides line up with TRBD1. The CDR3 runs 15 residues. Germline loops: CDR1 MDHEN, CDR2 SYDVKM. V lost 4 bases and J lost 0; bases outside the gene matches: 5.

V usage is TRBV6-5 and J usage is TRBJ2-3; 7 bases match TRBD1. The V segment lost 11 bases and the J segment 2 bases; nucleotides outside the gene matches: 10. Germline V gene sequence: CDR1 MNHEY, CDR2 SVGAGI. There are 14 residues in the CDR3. The CDR3 region is CAGRTGLFTDTQYF. The CDR3 coding sequence is TGTGCCGGTAGGACAGGTTTATTCACAGATACGCAGTATTTT.

The V gene is TRBV9, the J gene TRBJ2-2, with D maybe TRBD1 (6 bases). The V end lost 0 bases, the J end lost 1 base, and 10 bases lay between the germline ends. The germline V gene encodes CDR1 SGDLS and CDR2 YYNGEE. The CDR3 consists of 16 residues. CDR3 in amino acids: CASSVGGGVNTGELFF. The CDR3 nucleotides read TGTGCCAGCAGCGTAGGAGGGGGAGTGAACACCGGGGAGCTGTTTTTT. Full variable domain (rest looked up from reference TRBV9 and TRBJ2-2): DSGVTQTPKHLITATGQRVTLRCSPRSGDLSVYWYQQSLDQGLQFLIQYYNGEERAKGNILERFSAQQFPDLHSELNLSSLELGDSALYFCASSVGGGVNTGELFFGEGSRLTVL.

CDR3 nucleotide sequence: TGTGCCAGTTCTAGCGAGGATAGCTCCTACAATGAGCAGTTCTTC. Protein sequence: CASSSEDSSYNEQFF. V is TRBV11-3 and J is TRBJ2-1, with D possibly being TRBD2 (6 bases). V was pared by 9 bases and J by 0 bases, with 15 bases between. The CDR3 spans 15 residues. The germline gives CDR1 SGHNT, CDR2 YENEEA.

The chain carries TRBV6-2 or TRBV6-3 and TRBJ2-1, with 10 bases aligning to TRBD2. This CDR3 contains 20 residues. CDR1 is MNHEY, CDR2 SVGEGT, per germline. V lost 2 bases and J lost 0; bases outside the gene matches: 13. DNA for the CDR3: TGTGCCAGCAGTTACCCGGTCGGGACTAGCGCTTTCCGCTCCTACAATGAGCAGTTCTTC. It codes for CASSYPVGTSAFRSYNEQFF.

This sequence joins TRBV5-1 and TRBJ1-2; a possible D gene is TRBD1 (6 bases). V lost 0 bases and J lost 7, with 7 bases in between. The germline CDR1 and CDR2 sequences are SGHRS and YFSETQ. The CDR3 length is 12 residues. CDR3 sequence: CASSLDRVGYTF. DNA of the CDR3: TGCGCCAGCAGCTTGGACAGGGTTGGCTACACCTTC.

V usage is TRBV20-1 and J usage is TRBJ2-3; no clear D gene. CDR1 and CDR2 (germline): DFQATT, SNEGSKA (reference sequence). V lost 3 bases to trimming and J lost 12 bases, with 16 bases between them. CDR3 length: 12 amino acids. DNA for the CDR3: TGCAGTGCTAGTTCATACGACCTTAGCCAGTATTTT. It codes for CSASSYDLSQYF.

This clone was recorded once. The chain employs TRBV14 and TRBJ2-1, with D possibly being TRBD2 (5 bases). V gave up 4 bases and J gave up 1 base, with 11 bases separating them. Germline values: CDR1 SGHDN, CDR2 FVKESK. The CDR3 covers 15 residues. CDR3 nucleotides: TGTGCCAGCAGCCGGGCGGGCCAATCCTACAATGAGCAGTTCTTC. Protein sequence: CASSRAGQSYNEQFF.

The chain couples TRBV3-1 (or the pseudogene TRBV3-2) to TRBJ2-5, with 7 bases lining up with TRBD1. V dropped 3 bases and J dropped 3; count of bases not matched to a gene: 4. Looked up from germline, CDR1 is LGHDT and CDR2 is YNNKEL (reference sequence). This CDR3 has 14 residues. The CDR3 DNA follows: TGTGCCAGCAGCCAGGGACAGAGAGAAGAGACCCAGTACTTC. It yields the protein CASSQGQREETQYF.

This clone was counted once. The gene calls are TRBV19 and TRBJ1-3, with D possibly being TRBD1 (5 bases). Trimming removed 9 bases from V and 0 bases from J, with 9 bases in between. Germline values: CDR1 LNHDA, CDR2 SQIVND (reference sequence). CDR3 length equals 13 residues. The CDR3 region is CASRDSSGNTIYF. The CDR3 DNA sequence: TGTGCCAGCCGGGACTCCTCTGGAAACACCATATATTTT.

This clone was recorded only once. V gene TRBV19 combines with J gene TRBJ1-5, with a possible D match to TRBD1 (6 bases). This CDR3 region has 16 residues. Trimming took 4 bases from V and 6 from J, leaving 19 bases between them. The germline CDR1 and CDR2 sequences are LNHDA and SQIVND (reference sequence). As DNA, the CDR3 is TGTGCCAGTAGTAGTCCACAGGGAGACCTGGGTCAGCCCCAGCATTTT. It encodes CASSSPQGDLGQPQHF.

This clone occurred many times. V usage is TRBV21-1 and J usage is TRBJ1-4; the D call TRBD1 from the table was never checked on the DNA. TRBV21-1 has pseudogene status. This CDR3 region has 14 residues. CDR3 loop: CASRFRVEIEKLFF. The CDR3 DNA follows: TGTGCCAGCAGATTCAGGGTAGAAATCGAAAAACTGTTTTTT.

Note on this clone: The sample holds other DNA sequences that translate to the same CDR3. The chain links TRBV5-1 to TRBJ2-1; 7 positions agree with TRBD1. The V and J ends lost 0 bases and 6 bases, in that order; junction bases with no gene match: 3. The CDR3 loop spans 14 amino acids. Germline V CDR1 and CDR2: SGHRS, YFSETQ. This chain's CDR3 is CASSLGQGINEQFF. The CDR3 region has the DNA TGCGCCAGCAGCTTGGGACAGGGTATCAATGAGCAGTTCTTC.

The V and J genes are TRBV5-4 and TRBJ2-1; D unclear. This CDR3 region has 14 residues. CDR1 is SGHNT and CDR2 is YYREEE in the germline V gene (reference sequence). The V end lost 1 base, the J end lost 3 bases, and 8 bases lay between the germline ends. In DNA, the CDR3 is TGTGCCAGCAGCTTGATTAGCAGCTACAATGAGCAGTTCTTC. As protein: CASSLISSYNEQFF.

The CDR3 loop is CASSEYGGGMQPQHF. CDR3 DNA: TGTGCCAGCAGTGAATATGGGGGAGGCATGCAGCCCCAGCATTTT. This rearrangement joins TRBV2 to TRBJ1-5, with TRBD1 as a possible D gene (5 bases). The ends were cut back, 2 bases at V and 7 bases at J, with 15 bases in the middle. CDR1 SNHLY and CDR2 FYNNEI come from the germline V gene. The CDR3 consists of 15 residues.

The gene calls are TRBV4-2 and TRBJ1-5, with TRBD1 matching over 9 bases. In germline, CDR1 is LGHNA, CDR2 YNFKEQ. The CDR3 extends over 16 amino acids. Trimming cost V 3 bases and J 4 bases; bases outside gene matches: 7. The CDR3, as DNA: TGTGCCAGCAGCCACCGGAAACAGGGGGCGAATCAGCCCCAGCATTTT. Protein: CASSHRKQGANQPQHF.

V usage is TRBV28 and J usage is TRBJ1-4; TRBD1 matches at 7 bases. J lost 3 bases, V lost 3 bases, and 4 bases had no gene match. CDR3 size: 15 residues. Germline V gene data show CDR1 as MDHEN and CDR2 as SYDVKM. CDR3 sequence reads: CASSLPGTANEKLFF. CDR3 in DNA: TGTGCCAGCAGTTTGCCCGGGACAGCTAATGAAAAACTGTTTTTT.

CDR3 sequence reads: CASSTRQGNTIYF. The CDR3 nucleotides read TGTGCCAGCAGCACCCGACAGGGAAACACCATATATTTT. The chain is built from TRBV3-1 (or the pseudogene TRBV3-2) and TRBJ1-3; tentatively, D is TRBD1 (5 bases). Germline V gene lookup returns CDR1 LGHDT and CDR2 YNNKEL (reference sequence). This CDR3 region has 13 residues. The V end was cut by 5 bases, the J end by 4 bases, with 9 bases between.

The gene calls are TRBV12-3 or TRBV12-4 and TRBJ1-1; no clear D gene. V was pared by 2 bases and J by 11 bases, with 9 bases between. The CDR3 has 11 residues. CDR3 nucleotide sequence: TGTGCCAGCAGTTTACTTCCGCGGGCTTTCTTT. Amino acids: CASSLLPRAFF.

The rearrangement joins TRBV9 to TRBJ1-5, with TRBD1 matching 8 bases. The CDR3 loop spans 15 amino acids. V lost 2 bases and J lost 2; bases outside the gene matches: 3. CDR1 is SGDLS and CDR2 is YYNGEE in the germline V gene. The CDR3 spells CASSVTGQGNQPQHF. CDR3 sequence (DNA): TGTGCCAGCAGCGTTACGGGACAGGGCAATCAGCCCCAGCATTTT.

The chain links TRBV2 to TRBJ1-4; a weak D match, TRBD1 (5 bases). This CDR3 contains 13 residues. The germline V gene has CDR1 SNHLY and CDR2 FYNNEI. Trimming took 6 bases from V and 6 from J, leaving 11 bases between them. CDR3 sequence (DNA): TGTGCCAGCAGAGGGGAGGGGCATGAAAAACTGTTTTTT. Translated: CASRGEGHEKLFF.